One and the same sample provided the 15 T cell receptor beta chains below, sequenced in a study of shared clonotypes between healthy human individuals. Sequencing was performed with immunoSEQ multiplex PCR; in TCRdb, only in-frame clones are kept and a portion is missing. The table lists 2 million to 2.5 million clones, roughly 93% of them singletons, with approximately 0.35% in the top ten. Sequencing used naive CD4+ T cells from PBMCs. The subset: CD45RA+ positively selected. All receptors derive from a man between 18 and 29 years old in good health. Some clones in this sample may be carry-over from other donors' samples.

This clone came up a few times. Within the sample, other DNA sequences also encode this same CDR3. The chain carries TRBV28 and TRBJ1-1; no clear D gene. The CDR3 covers 11 residues. Germline V CDR1 and CDR2: MDHEN, SYDVKM. V was clipped by 5 bases and J by 5 bases, with 6 bases between them. The CDR3 DNA is TGTGCCAGCAGTCTCCGAACTGAAGCTTTCTTT. This codes for CASSLRTEAFF.

This clone was counted once. The chain recombines TRBV6-5 with TRBJ2-1, with 8 bases lining up with TRBD1. This CDR3 is built from 15 residues. V lost 6 bases, J lost 7 bases, and 11 bases stayed unmatched. Germline CDR1 reads MNHEY; CDR2 reads SVGAGI. The CDR3 reads CASSPPRGRGNEQFF. In DNA form, the CDR3 reads TGTGCCAGCAGCCCGCCCAGGGGGCGCGGGAATGAGCAGTTCTTC.

The chain is built from TRBV5-6 and TRBJ2-4; a weak D match, TRBD2 (7 bases). CDR3 length: 16 residues. Germline V gives CDR1 SGHDT, CDR2 YYEEEE. V was cut by 4 bases and J by 2 bases, with 16 bases left in between. CDR3 nucleotides: TGTGCCAGCAGCGCTGGCGGGGGCATGTCCAAAAACATTCAGTACTTC. This translates into CASSAGGGMSKNIQYF.

This clone appeared once. The rearrangement links TRBV7-3 to TRBJ2-1; 10 positions agree with TRBD1. V dropped 4 bases and J dropped 4; count of bases not matched to a gene: 7. The CDR3 is made up of 16 amino acids. Germline CDR1 and CDR2: SGHTA and FQGTGA. In DNA form, the CDR3 reads TGTGCCAGCAGCTCGACAGGGGGCAGGGATTACAATGAGCAGTTCTTC. The encoded protein is CASSSTGGRDYNEQFF.

CDR3 nucleotides: TGTGCCATCAGTCAAAGGGGGCTAGCGGGAGGGTTAGAGACCCAGTACTTC. Residues: CAISQRGLAGGLETQYF. The chain recombines TRBV10-3 with TRBJ2-5; 12 nucleotides line up with TRBD2. Germline CDR1 and CDR2: ENHRY and SYGVKD. CDR3 length: 17 amino acids. J lost 4 bases, V lost 5 bases, and 11 bases had no gene match.

This clone was seen just once. The rearrangement uses TRBV18 and TRBJ2-5; D is unclear. The V end lost 2 bases, the J end lost 11 bases, and 15 bases lay between the germline ends. The CDR3 totals 13 residues. Per germline, CDR1 KGHSH and CDR2 LQKENI. CDR3 loop: CASSPALGGEQYF. Written as DNA, the CDR3 is TGTGCCAGCTCACCAGCGTTGGGTGGTGAGCAGTACTTC.

Points on this clone: Other nucleotide sequences from this sample produce the same CDR3. The V call is TRBV5-1, the J call TRBJ1-3, with 7 bases lining up with TRBD1. The CDR3 sequence is 16 residues long. Germline V gives CDR1 SGHRS, CDR2 YFSETQ. V trimming: 0 bases; J trimming: 0 bases; junction bases outside the gene matches: 3. CDR3 bases: TGCGCCAGCAGCTTGGGGACAGGTGACTCTGGAAACACCATATATTTT. It translates to CASSLGTGDSGNTIYF.

The chain joins TRBV19 to TRBJ1-5; D may be TRBD1 (5 bases). The CDR3 totals 14 residues. Germline assignment: CDR1 LNHDA and CDR2 SQIVND (reference sequence). V lost 6 bases and J lost 3, with 12 bases in between. The CDR3 sequence: CASRGGGANQPQHF. In nucleotides, the CDR3 is TGTGCCAGTAGGGGAGGAGGGGCCAATCAGCCCCAGCATTTT.

The chain couples TRBV29-1 to TRBJ1-4, with a tentative D call TRBD1 (6 bases). The CDR3 contains 13 residues. V lost 4 bases to trimming and J lost 8 bases, with 14 bases between them. Germline V gives CDR1 SQVTM, CDR2 ANQGSEA. CDR3 in amino acids: CSVGGRGREKLFF. CDR3 sequence (DNA): TGCAGCGTTGGGGGCAGGGGTAGGGAAAAACTGTTTTTT.

The J gene is TRBJ2-1, the V gene TRBV5-6, with D possibly TRBD1 on 5 matching bases. V was shortened by 7 bases and J by 4 bases, with 27 bases between the two germline ends. Germline values: CDR1 SGHDT, CDR2 YYEEEE. The CDR3 is 18 residues long. CDR3 bases: TGTGCCAGCGTCTTAAGCGCGTTAAGGGGTTCACTTTACAATGAGCAGTTCTTC. As protein: CASVLSALRGSLYNEQFF. Full variable domain (remainder filled in from reference TRBV5-6 and TRBJ2-1): DAGVTQSPTHLIKTRGQQVTLRCSPKSGHDTVSWYQQALGQGPQFIFQYYEEEERQRGNFPDRFSGHQFPNYSSELNVNALLLGDSALYLCASVLSALRGSLYNEQFFGPGTRLTVL.

The CDR3 is CAISESGSYGYTF. CDR3 bases: TGTGCCATCAGTGAGTCGGGTAGCTATGGCTACACCTTC. The chain has TRBV10-3 and TRBJ1-2; D ambiguous. The V end was cut by 0 bases, the J end by 4 bases, with 6 bases between. The CDR3 sequence is 13 residues long. From germline, CDR1 is ENHRY and CDR2 SYGVKD.

A word on this clone: The sample has other DNA sequences that encode this CDR3 too. The V and J genes are TRBV5-1 and TRBJ2-3; 7 nucleotides match TRBD1. J was trimmed by 1 base and V by 4 bases; bases with no gene match: 6. The germline gives CDR1 SGHRS, CDR2 YFSETQ. This CDR3 is built from 15 residues. The CDR3 region is CASSTSGTGTDTQYF. Here the CDR3 DNA reads TGCGCCAGCAGCACGTCCGGGACAGGCACAGATACGCAGTATTTT.

This clone was detected only once. Distinct nucleotide sequences in the sample also encode this CDR3. The V gene is TRBV5-4, the J gene TRBJ2-3; D might be TRBD1 (5 bases). With 0 bases removed from V and 3 bases from J, the gap between germline ends came to 8 bases. The CDR3 spans 14 residues. The germline gives CDR1 SGHNT, CDR2 YYREEE (reference sequence). CDR3 residues: CASSLAQGTDTQYF. The CDR3 bases are TGTGCCAGCAGCTTGGCCCAGGGAACAGATACGCAGTATTTT.

This chain links TRBV6-1 with TRBJ1-2; D is undetermined. Trimming took 2 bases from V and 3 from J, leaving 4 bases between them. CDR1 is MNHNS and CDR2 is SASEGT in the germline V gene. CDR3 length: 12 amino acids. The CDR3 reads CASSEIHYGYTF. The DNA for the CDR3 is TGTGCCAGCAGTGAAATTCACTATGGCTACACCTTC.

As regards this clone: This specimen includes other DNA sequences encoding the same CDR3. The chain carries TRBV28 and TRBJ2-7, with 10 nucleotides matching TRBD1. Germline CDR1 is MDHEN and CDR2 is SYDVKM. J lost 4 bases, V lost 4 bases, and 7 bases had no gene match. The CDR3 runs 15 residues. The CDR3 sequence: CASSSPGQGLYEQYF. For the CDR3, the DNA is TGTGCCAGCAGTTCCCCGGGACAGGGGCTTTACGAGCAGTACTTC.